The 14 T cell receptor beta chains given below trace back to one sample, sequenced in a study of spatial heterogeneity in lung cancer. One entry per CDR3 protein, called by TCRdb with MiXCR from the 5' RACE reads. The sample lists 200 to 250 distinct CDR3 sequences; 50% to 55% were seen once. Time point defined: sample taken at primary tumor resection. The starting material was normal lung tissue next to the tumor, obtained at surgery. Receptors originate from a male donor with early-stage non-small cell lung cancer.

On this clonotype itself: This beta chain appears as a stray read in a library generated for alpha chains; its size is not informative. V gene TRBV30 combines with J gene TRBJ2-7; 9 bases align to TRBD1. The V and J ends lost 6 bases and 4 bases, in that order; junction bases with no gene match: 10. Looked up from germline, CDR1 is GTSNPN and CDR2 is SVGIG (reference sequence). This CDR3 has 14 amino acids. CDR3 loop: CACTTGGEYYEQYF. CDR3 coding DNA: TGTGCCTGTACAACAGGGGGCGAGTATTACGAGCAGTACTTC.

This clonotype was seen a handful of times. Because the library targeted alpha chains, this beta chain is an off-target read whose size means little. The chain uses TRBV4-3 and TRBJ2-7, with a tentative D call TRBD1 (6 bases). Looked up from germline, CDR1 is LGHNA and CDR2 is YSLEER. Trimming shortened V by 1 base and J by 0 bases, and 10 bases separated the two germline ends. The CDR3 extends over 15 amino acids. CDR3 nucleotides: TGCGCCAGCAGCCAAGCAGCAGGGGTCTCCTACGAGCAGTACTTC. Translation gives CASSQAAGVSYEQYF.

This clonotype was recorded a few times. For a library built for alpha chains, this beta chain is a stray read; little rests on its size. V usage is TRBV2 and J usage is TRBJ2-1; D could derive from TRBD1 or TRBD2 (5 bases each). This CDR3 is 14 amino acids long. CDR1 SNHLY and CDR2 FYNNEI come from the germline V gene. The germline V and J ends were trimmed by 7 bases and 7 bases, with 17 bases remaining between them. The CDR3 region is CASTGTTEANEQFF. For the CDR3, the DNA is TGTGCCAGCACAGGGACCACTGAAGCGAATGAGCAGTTCTTC.

This clonotype was picked up a small number of times. Because the library targeted alpha chains, this beta chain is an off-target read whose size means little. The chain uses TRBV5-1 and TRBJ2-3; 7 nucleotides line up with TRBD2. Germline CDR1 and CDR2: SGHRS and YFSETQ. V was pared by 3 bases and J by 4 bases, with 8 bases of the junction left unmatched. CDR3 length: 15 amino acids. The CDR3 loop reads CASSSWASGPDTQYF. The CDR3 DNA reads TGCGCCAGCAGCTCCTGGGCTAGCGGCCCAGATACGCAGTATTTT.

In this sample, this clonotype turned up a few times. The library was built for alpha chains, so this beta chain is an off-target read and its size means little. The chain uses TRBV11-2 and TRBJ2-1; unclear D gene. Per the germline V gene, CDR1 is SGHAT and CDR2 is FQNNGV. Trimming left V 5 bases short and J 3 bases short, with 2 bases between. This CDR3 region has 11 residues. The CDR3 nucleotides read TGTGCCAGCAGCGACTACAATGAGCAGTTCTTC. It specifies CASSDYNEQFF.

On this clonotype itself: In a library made to pick up alpha chains, this beta chain is a stray read with a size that means little. The rearrangement links TRBV2 to TRBJ1-2; the match to TRBD1 covers 7 bases. The CDR3 runs 15 residues. Germline CDR1 and CDR2: SNHLY and FYNNEI. The V segment lost 5 bases and the J segment 0 bases; nucleotides outside the gene matches: 6. The CDR3 DNA reads as TGTGCCAGCAGTAATGGACAGGACGCTAACTATGGCTACACCTTC. Its protein product is CASSNGQDANYGYTF.

This clonotype showed up just a few times. Since the library was made to target alpha chains, this beta chain is a stray read and its abundance is not meaningful. The chain employs TRBV5-1 and TRBJ2-7; D is uncertain. The CDR3 covers 14 residues. Trimming stripped 5 bases from V and 4 bases from J, with 16 bases between. CDR1 is SGHRS and CDR2 is YFSETQ in the germline V gene. The CDR3 DNA is TGCGCCAGCAGTACTCGGTCGTTTCCATACGAGCAGTACTTC. This codes for CASSTRSFPYEQYF.

In regard to this clonotype: The library was prepared for alpha chains; this beta chain is a stray read, so its frequency means little. The gene calls are TRBV18 and TRBJ2-7; D possibly corresponds to TRBD1 (6 bases). CDR1 KGHSH and CDR2 LQKENI come from the germline V gene. The V end was cut by 0 bases, the J end by 1 base, with 13 bases between. This CDR3 is 16 amino acids long. For the CDR3, the DNA is TGTGCCAGCTCACCACCGGGACACCCGATTTCCTACGAGCAGTACTTC. Protein product: CASSPPGHPISYEQYF. The entire variable domain, with the rest obtained from reference TRBV18 and TRBJ2-7, is as follows: NAGVMQNPRHLVRRRGQEARLRCSPMKGHSHVYWYRQLPEEGLKFMVYLQKENIIDESGMPKERFSAEFPKEGPSILRIQQVVRGDSAAYFCASSPPGHPISYEQYFGPGTRLTVT.

For this clonotype: The library was prepared for alpha chains; this beta chain is a stray read, so its frequency means little. The chain employs TRBV2 and TRBJ1-6, with 7 bases lining up with TRBD1. There are 13 residues in the CDR3. V gave up 6 bases and J gave up 7 bases; unmatched junction bases: 3. The germline gives CDR1 SNHLY, CDR2 FYNNEI. This chain's CDR3 is CASRGGGNSPLHF. In DNA, the CDR3 is TGTGCCAGCAGAGGGGGCGGGAATTCACCCCTCCACTTT.

Note on this clonotype: Germline is not matched at one junction end, which may reflect a read error. With the library built for alpha chains, this beta chain is off target and its frequency is not meaningful. The genes are TRBV7-9 and TRBJ2-7; D unresolved. Germline V gene sequence: CDR1 SEHNR, CDR2 FQNEAQ (reference sequence). The CDR3 is 15 residues long. The CDR3 DNA is TGTACCAGCAGCCAATGGACCCAGAAGGGCGACGAGCAGTACTTC. Amino acid sequence: CTSSQWTQKGDEQYF.

With respect to this clonotype: This beta chain is a stray sequence in a library constructed for alpha chains; its clone size is not meaningful. V gene TRBV5-4 combines with J gene TRBJ2-5; 9 nucleotides match TRBD2. Germline V gene lookup returns CDR1 SGHNT and CDR2 YYREEE (reference sequence). This CDR3 spans 14 amino acids. V lost 5 bases to trimming and J lost 7 bases; unmatched junction nucleotides: 9. The CDR3 reads CASSSGLASGTQYF. The CDR3 region has the DNA TGTGCCAGCAGTTCGGGACTAGCATCCGGGACCCAGTACTTC. The full variable domain, completed using reference TRBV5-4 and TRBJ2-5, is ETGVTQSPTHLIKTRGQQVTLRCSSQSGHNTVSWYQQALGQGPQFIFQYYREEENGRGNFPPRFSGLQFPNYSSELNVNALELDDSALYLCASSSGLASGTQYFGPGTRLLVL.

Concerning this clonotype itself: Because this beta chain is a stray read in a library intended to capture alpha chains, its abundance should not be given much weight. The CDR3, as DNA: TGTGCCAGCAGCCCCTACAGGGGTGAAGCTTTCTTT. This codes for CASSPYRGEAFF. The chain carries TRBV3-1 and TRBJ1-1; 7 bases match TRBD1. The CDR3 length is 12 residues. The V segment lost 4 bases and the J segment 7 bases; nucleotides outside the gene matches: 3. The V gene's germline CDR1 is LGHDT and CDR2 YNNKEL (reference sequence). Looking up the rest from reference TRBV3-1 and TRBJ1-1 gives the full variable domain: DTAVSQTPKYLVTQMGNDKSIKCEQNLGHDTMYWYKQDSKKFLKIMFSYNNKELIINETVPNRFSPKSPDKAHLNLHINSLELGDSAVYFCASSPYRGEAFFGQGTRLTVV.

A word on this clonotype: This beta chain was picked up by a library intended for alpha chains and is off target, so its count carries little meaning. The J gene is TRBJ2-3, the V gene TRBV2, with 7 bases that match TRBD1. The CDR3 spans 15 residues. Germline trimming cut 7 bases from V and 4 bases from J; bases unmatched to any gene: 11. Germline values: CDR1 SNHLY, CDR2 FYNNEI. Here the CDR3 DNA reads TGTGCCAGCACCCCCGGGACAGTAGCACCAGATACGCAGTATTTT. This encodes CASTPGTVAPDTQYF.

Concerning this clonotype itself: This beta chain was picked up by a library intended for alpha chains and is off target, so its count carries little meaning. The V call is TRBV20-1, the J call TRBJ2-3, with 7 bases aligning to TRBD2. Per germline, CDR1 DFQATT and CDR2 SNEGSKA (reference sequence). The J segment lost 4 bases and the V segment lost 1 base, leaving 8 bases of the junction unmatched. This CDR3 is 15 amino acids long. For the CDR3, the DNA is TGCAGTGCTAGAGTTCCCGGACTAGTCCCAGATACGCAGTATTTT. Its translation: CSARVPGLVPDTQYF.